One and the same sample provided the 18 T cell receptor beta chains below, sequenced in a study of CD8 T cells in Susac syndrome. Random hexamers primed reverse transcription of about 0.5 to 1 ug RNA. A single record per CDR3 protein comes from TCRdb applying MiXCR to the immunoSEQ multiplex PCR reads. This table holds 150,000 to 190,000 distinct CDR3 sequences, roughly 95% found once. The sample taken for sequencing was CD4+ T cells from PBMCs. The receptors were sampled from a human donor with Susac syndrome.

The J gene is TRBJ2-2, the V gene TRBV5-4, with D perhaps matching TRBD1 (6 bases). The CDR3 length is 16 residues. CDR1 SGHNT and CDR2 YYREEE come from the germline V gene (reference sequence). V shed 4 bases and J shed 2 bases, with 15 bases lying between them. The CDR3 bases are TGTGCCAGCAGCGCCCGACAGGCGTTAAACACCGGGGAGCTGTTTTTT. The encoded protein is CASSARQALNTGELFF.

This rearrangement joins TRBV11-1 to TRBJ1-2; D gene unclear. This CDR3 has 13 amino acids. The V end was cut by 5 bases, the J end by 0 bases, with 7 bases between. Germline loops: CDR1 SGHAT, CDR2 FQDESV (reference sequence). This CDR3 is CASSPQPNYGYTF. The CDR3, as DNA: TGTGCCAGCAGCCCTCAGCCTAACTATGGCTACACCTTC. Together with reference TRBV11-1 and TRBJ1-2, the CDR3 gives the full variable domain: EAEVAQSPRYKITEKSQAVAFWCDPISGHATLYWYRQILGQGPELLVQFQDESVVDDSQLPKDRFSAERLKGVDSTLKIQPAELGDSAMYLCASSPQPNYGYTFGSGTRLTVV.

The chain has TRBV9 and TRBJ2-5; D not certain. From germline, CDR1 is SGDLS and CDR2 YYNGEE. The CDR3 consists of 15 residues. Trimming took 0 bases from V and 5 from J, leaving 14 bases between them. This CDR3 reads CASSVEGRVWETQYF. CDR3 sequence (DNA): TGTGCCAGCAGCGTAGAAGGCCGCGTTTGGGAGACCCAGTACTTC. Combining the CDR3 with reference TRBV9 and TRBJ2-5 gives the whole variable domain DSGVTQTPKHLITATGQRVTLRCSPRSGDLSVYWYQQSLDQGLQFLIQYYNGEERAKGNILERFSAQQFPDLHSELNLSSLELGDSALYFCASSVEGRVWETQYFGPGTRLLVL.

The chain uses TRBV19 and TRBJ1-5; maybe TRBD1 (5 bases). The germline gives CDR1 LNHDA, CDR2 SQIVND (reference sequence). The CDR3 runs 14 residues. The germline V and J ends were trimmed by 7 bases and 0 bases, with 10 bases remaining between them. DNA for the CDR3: TGTGCCAGTACCCATGGGGGTAGCAATCAGCCCCAGCATTTT. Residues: CASTHGGSNQPQHF.

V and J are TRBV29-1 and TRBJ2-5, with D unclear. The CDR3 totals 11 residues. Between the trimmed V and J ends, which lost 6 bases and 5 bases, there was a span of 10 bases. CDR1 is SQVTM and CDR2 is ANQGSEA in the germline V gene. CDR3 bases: TGCAGCGTCAACGTAGGGGAGACCCAGTACTTC. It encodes CSVNVGETQYF. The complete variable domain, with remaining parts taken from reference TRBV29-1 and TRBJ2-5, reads SAVISQKPSRDICQRGTSLTIQCQVDSQVTMMFWYRQQPGQSLTLIATANQGSEATYESGFVIDKFPISRPNLTFSTLTVSNMSPEDSSIYLCSVNVGETQYFGPGTRLLVL.

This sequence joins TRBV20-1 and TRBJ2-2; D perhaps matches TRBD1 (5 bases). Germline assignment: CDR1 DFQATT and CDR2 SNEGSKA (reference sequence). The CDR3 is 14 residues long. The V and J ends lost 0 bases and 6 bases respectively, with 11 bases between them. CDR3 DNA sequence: TGCAGTGCTAGAGATAAAGGGGTACCCGGGGAGCTGTTTTTT. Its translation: CSARDKGVPGELFF.

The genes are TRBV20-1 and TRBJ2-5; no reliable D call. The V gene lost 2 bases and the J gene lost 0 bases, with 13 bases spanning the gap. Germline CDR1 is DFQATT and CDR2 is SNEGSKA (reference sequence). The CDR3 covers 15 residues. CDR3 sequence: CSARTIDQYQETQYF. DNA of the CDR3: TGCAGTGCTAGAACTATCGATCAGTACCAAGAGACCCAGTACTTC.

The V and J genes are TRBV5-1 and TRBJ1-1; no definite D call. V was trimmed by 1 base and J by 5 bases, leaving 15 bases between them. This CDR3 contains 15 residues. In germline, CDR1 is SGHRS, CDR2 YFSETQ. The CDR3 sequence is CASSLLGNGETEAFF. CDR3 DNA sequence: TGCGCCAGCAGCTTGCTAGGGAATGGTGAGACTGAAGCTTTCTTT.

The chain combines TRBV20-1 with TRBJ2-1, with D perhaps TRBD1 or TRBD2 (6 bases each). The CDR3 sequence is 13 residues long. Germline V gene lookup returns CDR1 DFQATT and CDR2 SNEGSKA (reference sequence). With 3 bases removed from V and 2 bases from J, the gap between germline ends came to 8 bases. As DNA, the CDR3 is TGCAGTGCTAGGGGGGGCCCCTACAATGAGCAGTTCTTC. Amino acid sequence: CSARGGPYNEQFF.

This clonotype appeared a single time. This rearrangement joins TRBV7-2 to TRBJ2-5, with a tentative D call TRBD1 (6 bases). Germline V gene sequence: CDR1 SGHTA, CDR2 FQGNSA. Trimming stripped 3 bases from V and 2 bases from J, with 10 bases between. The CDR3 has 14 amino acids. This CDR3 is CASSLGHLQETQYF. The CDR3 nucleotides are TGTGCCAGCAGCTTGGGACACCTACAAGAGACCCAGTACTTC.

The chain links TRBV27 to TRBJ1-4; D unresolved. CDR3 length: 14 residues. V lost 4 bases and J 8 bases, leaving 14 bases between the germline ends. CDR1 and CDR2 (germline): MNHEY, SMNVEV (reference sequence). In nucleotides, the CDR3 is TGTGCCAGCAGTTCCAGGAGTGTAGGGGAAAAACTGTTTTTT. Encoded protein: CASSSRSVGEKLFF.

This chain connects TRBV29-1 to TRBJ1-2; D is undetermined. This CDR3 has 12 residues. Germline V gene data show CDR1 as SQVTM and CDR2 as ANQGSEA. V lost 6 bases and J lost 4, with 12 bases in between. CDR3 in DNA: TGCAGCGTCCCCGACGGCCCCTATGGCTACACCTTC. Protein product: CSVPDGPYGYTF.

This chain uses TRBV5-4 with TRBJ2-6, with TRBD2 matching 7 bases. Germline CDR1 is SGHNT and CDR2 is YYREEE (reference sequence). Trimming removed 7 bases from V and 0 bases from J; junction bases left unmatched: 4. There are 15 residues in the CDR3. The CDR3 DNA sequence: TGTGCCAGCGCGAGGGAGGGCTCTGGGGCCAACGTCCTGACTTTC. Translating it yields CASAREGSGANVLTF.

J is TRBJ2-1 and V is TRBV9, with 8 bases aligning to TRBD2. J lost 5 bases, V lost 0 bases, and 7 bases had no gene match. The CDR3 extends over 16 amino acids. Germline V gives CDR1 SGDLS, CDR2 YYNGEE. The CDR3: CASSVGPAGGDNEQFF. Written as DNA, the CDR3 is TGTGCCAGCAGCGTAGGGCCGGCGGGGGGAGACAATGAGCAGTTCTTC.

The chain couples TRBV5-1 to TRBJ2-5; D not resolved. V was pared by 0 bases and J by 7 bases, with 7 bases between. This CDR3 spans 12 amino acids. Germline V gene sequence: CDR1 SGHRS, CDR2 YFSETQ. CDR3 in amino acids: CASSLVRATQYF. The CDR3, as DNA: TGCGCCAGCAGCTTGGTCCGAGCGACCCAGTACTTC.

CDR3 DNA: TGTGCCAGCAGATTAAATCGGAATCCGAACACTGAAGCTTTCTTT. Its protein is CASRLNRNPNTEAFF. V usage is TRBV7-9 and J usage is TRBJ1-1; D uncertain. V lost 6 bases to trimming and J lost 1 base, with 15 bases between them. CDR1 is SEHNR, CDR2 FQNEAQ, per germline (reference sequence). CDR3 length: 15 amino acids.

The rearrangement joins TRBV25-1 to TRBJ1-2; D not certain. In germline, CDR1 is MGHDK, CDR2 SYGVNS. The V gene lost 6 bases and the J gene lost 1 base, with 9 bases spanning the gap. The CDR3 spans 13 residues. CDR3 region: CASRSDLNYGYTF. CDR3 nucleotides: TGTGCCAGCAGAAGCGACCTTAACTATGGCTACACCTTC.

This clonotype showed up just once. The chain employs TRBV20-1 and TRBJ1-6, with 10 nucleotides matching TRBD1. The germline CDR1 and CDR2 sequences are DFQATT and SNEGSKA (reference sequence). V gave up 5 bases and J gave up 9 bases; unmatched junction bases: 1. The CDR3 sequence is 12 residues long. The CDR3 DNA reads TGCAGTGCTCGGACAGGGGGTTCACCCCTCCACTTT. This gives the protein CSARTGGSPLHF.